The next 31 T cell receptor beta chains were all read from a single sample in a study of blood T cell repertoires in COVID-19. Libraries were prepared by immunoSEQ multiplex PCR; TCRdb keeps only in-frame clonotypes and omits some of them. The data contain about 230,000 clones, around 83% of them singletons. Input material: peripheral blood. The receptors here all came from a woman in her fifties or sixties with acute or convalescent COVID-19.

V and J are TRBV15 and TRBJ2-7; TRBD2 matches 13 bases. The CDR3 runs to 15 residues. Per the germline V gene, CDR1 is LNHNV and CDR2 is YYDKDF (reference sequence). V dropped 3 bases and J dropped 7; count of bases not matched to a gene: 6. CDR3 sequence reads: CATSRTGLAGVEQYF. CDR3 DNA sequence: TGTGCCACCAGCAGGACAGGACTAGCGGGAGTAGAGCAGTACTTC. The variable domain in full, with the rest retrieved from reference TRBV15 and TRBJ2-7, is DAMVIQNPRYQVTQFGKPVTLSCSQTLNHNVMYWYQQKSSQAPKLLFHYYDKDFNNEADTPDNFQSRRPNTSFCFLDIRSPGLGDTAMYLCATSRTGLAGVEQYFGPGTRLTVT.

This chain links TRBV6-2 or TRBV6-3 with TRBJ2-2, with D possibly being TRBD2 (5 bases). The V end lost 6 bases, the J end lost 4 bases, and 15 bases lay between the germline ends. The CDR3 is 15 residues long. The germline V gene encodes CDR1 MNHEY and CDR2 SVGEGT. The CDR3 coding sequence is TGTGCCAGCAGCCCCATTGTCGGGGTCACCGGGGAGCTGTTTTTT. It is translated as CASSPIVGVTGELFF.

V usage is TRBV27 and J usage is TRBJ1-6; D perhaps matches TRBD1 (5 bases). The germline V and J ends were trimmed by 6 bases and 5 bases, with 11 bases remaining between them. Germline CDR1 reads MNHEY; CDR2 reads SMNVEV (reference sequence). The CDR3 covers 14 residues. Here the CDR3 reads CASSVQVHNSPLHF. CDR3 DNA sequence: TGTGCCAGCAGCGTACAGGTCCATAATTCACCCCTCCACTTT.

The rearrangement joins TRBV28 to TRBJ1-2; no clear D. Germline V gives CDR1 MDHEN, CDR2 SYDVKM. Trimming left V 5 bases short and J 4 bases short, with 20 bases between. The CDR3 has 16 amino acids. The CDR3 protein is CASSIPGVGGSYGYTF. The CDR3 DNA reads as TGTGCCAGCAGTATACCCGGGGTTGGAGGAAGCTATGGCTACACCTTC.

This clone has just a few counts. Written as DNA, the CDR3 is TGTGCCAGCAGTTCTCCGGTCGGGGGCTACACCTTC. As protein: CASSSPVGGYTF. The V and J genes are TRBV12-3 or TRBV12-4 and TRBJ1-2; no clear D gene. This CDR3 comprises 12 residues. V was clipped by 4 bases and J by 8 bases, with 11 bases between them.

This clone occurred once. The rearrangement links TRBV27 to TRBJ1-4; 8 nucleotides match TRBD1. The ends lost 3 bases at V and 12 bases at J; junction bases unmatched: 12. Germline assignment: CDR1 MNHEY and CDR2 SMNVEV (reference sequence). The CDR3 spans 15 residues. In nucleotides, the CDR3 is TGTGCCAGCAGTTTGAAGGGACAGGTTCCAGCAGAACTGTTTTTT. Amino acids: CASSLKGQVPAELFF.

The chain is built from TRBV2 and TRBJ2-5; D possibly corresponds to TRBD1 (6 bases). V lost 6 bases and J 1 base, leaving 12 bases between the germline ends. The CDR3 loop spans 14 amino acids. Germline CDR1 SNHLY, CDR2 FYNNEI. CDR3 nucleotides: TGTGCCAGCAGGACCCCGGACAGCCAAGAGACCCAGTACTTC. This gives the protein CASRTPDSQETQYF.

This clone was found a few times. This chain connects TRBV7-9 to TRBJ1-1; D is undetermined. The CDR3 totals 14 residues. Per germline, CDR1 SEHNR and CDR2 FQNEAQ (reference sequence). V dropped 3 bases and J dropped 3 bases, with 11 bases sitting between them. The CDR3 spells CASSFRGLDTEAFF. Written as DNA, the CDR3 is TGTGCCAGCAGCTTCCGGGGTCTGGACACTGAAGCTTTCTTT.

V usage is TRBV7-2 and J usage is TRBJ2-1; 8 bases fit TRBD2. This CDR3 region has 18 residues. Unmatched junction bases numbered 10, after V lost 3 bases and J lost 0 bases. Germline V lookup: CDR1 SGHTA, CDR2 FQGNSA. This CDR3 is CASSFQAGAVGSYNEQFF. The CDR3 DNA reads as TGTGCCAGCAGCTTCCAAGCGGGAGCCGTGGGCTCCTACAATGAGCAGTTCTTC. Full variable domain (missing parts from reference TRBV7-2 and TRBJ2-1): GAGVSQSPSNKVTEKGKDVELRCDPISGHTALYWYRQSLGQGLEFLIYFQGNSAPDKSGLPSDRFSAERTGGSVSTLTIQRTQQEDSAVYLCASSFQAGAVGSYNEQFFGPGTRLTVL.

The chain has TRBV7-2 and TRBJ2-3; 9 nucleotides line up with TRBD2. The CDR3 runs to 16 residues. Germline trimming cut 5 bases from V and 5 bases from J; bases unmatched to any gene: 11. Germline-derived CDR1 and CDR2 are SGHTA and FQGNSA. The chain's CDR3 is CASSPRIAGVVDTQYF. CDR3 sequence (DNA): TGTGCCAGCAGCCCCCGGATAGCGGGAGTGGTAGATACGCAGTATTTT. The full variable domain, with the rest looked up from reference TRBV7-2 and TRBJ2-3, is GAGVSQSPSNKVTEKGKDVELRCDPISGHTALYWYRQSLGQGLEFLIYFQGNSAPDKSGLPSDRFSAERTGGSVSTLTIQRTQQEDSAVYLCASSPRIAGVVDTQYFGPGTRLTVL.

The chain carries TRBV19 and TRBJ1-5, with a possible D match to TRBD1 (5 bases). The CDR3 runs 13 residues. V was cut by 4 bases and J by 5 bases, with 9 bases left in between. Per germline, CDR1 LNHDA and CDR2 SQIVND (reference sequence). As DNA, the CDR3 is TGTGCCAGTAGTAAACAGGCCGATCAGCCCCAGCATTTT. It encodes CASSKQADQPQHF. The variable domain in full, completed from reference TRBV19 and TRBJ1-5, reads DGGITQSPKYLFRKEGQNVTLSCEQNLNHDAMYWYRQDPGQGLRLIYYSQIVNDFQKGDIAEGYSVSREKKESFPLTVTSAQKNPTAFYLCASSKQADQPQHFGDGTRLSIL.

This clone is a singleton in its sample. Compared with germline, one end of the junction differs, possibly owing to a read error. The V call is TRBV27, the J call TRBJ1-1, with D maybe TRBD1 (6 bases). Germline loops: CDR1 MNHEY, CDR2 SMNVEV (reference sequence). This CDR3 spans 14 amino acids. CDR3 nucleotide sequence: TGTGCCAGCAGTTTAATCGGGGGGACACGGGCTGTTAAGTTT. Protein: CASSLIGGTRAVKF.

This clone was counted a single time. This rearrangement joins TRBV6-5 to TRBJ1-5; unclear D gene. The CDR3 has 12 residues. Trimming shortened V by 6 bases and J by 7 bases, and 10 bases separated the two germline ends. Per the germline V gene, CDR1 is MNHEY and CDR2 is SVGAGI. The CDR3: CASRESGQPQHF. In DNA form, the CDR3 reads TGTGCCAGCAGGGAGAGTGGGCAGCCCCAGCATTTT.

The rearrangement links TRBV5-1 to TRBJ2-2; 8 nucleotides align to TRBD1. The V and J ends lost 2 bases and 5 bases, in that order; junction bases with no gene match: 2. CDR1 SGHRS and CDR2 YFSETQ come from the germline V gene. This CDR3 has 14 residues. The CDR3 spells CASSFGQGTGELFF. Here the CDR3 DNA reads TGCGCCAGCAGCTTTGGACAGGGTACCGGGGAGCTGTTTTTT.

V usage is TRBV19 and J usage is TRBJ1-3; D not certain. V lost 7 bases to trimming and J lost 2 bases, with 12 bases between them. The germline gives CDR1 LNHDA, CDR2 SQIVND (reference sequence). The CDR3 runs to 14 residues. DNA of the CDR3: TGTGCCAGTACCTTGACACAAACTGGAAACACCATATATTTT. Amino acids: CASTLTQTGNTIYF.

The V gene is TRBV6-5, the J gene TRBJ2-7; 10 bases agree with TRBD2. From germline, CDR1 is MNHEY and CDR2 SVGAGI. Trimming took 6 bases from V and 2 from J; bases not matched to a gene: 7. The CDR3 totals 15 residues. The CDR3 is CASSRTSGGPYEQYF. The CDR3 bases are TGTGCCAGCAGCCGGACTAGCGGAGGGCCCTACGAGCAGTACTTC.

The rearrangement uses TRBV5-1 and TRBJ1-2, with D unclear. This CDR3 spans 12 amino acids. Germline loops: CDR1 SGHRS, CDR2 YFSETQ. The V gene lost 1 base and the J gene lost 3 bases, with 4 bases spanning the gap. The CDR3 here is CASSLTDYGYTF. CDR3 in DNA: TGCGCCAGCAGCTTGACGGACTATGGCTACACCTTC.

The chain recombines TRBV18 with TRBJ1-1; no clear D gene. Germline values: CDR1 KGHSH, CDR2 LQKENI. Trimming removed 6 bases at V and 6 bases at J, with 14 bases between. The CDR3 contains 13 residues. The CDR3 DNA is TGTGCCAGCTCCCCCGGCTCTGGAGCTGAAGCTTTCTTT. Protein: CASSPGSGAEAFF.

This chain joins TRBV28 and TRBJ2-7; TRBD1 matches 8 bases. With 5 bases clipped from V and 6 bases from J, the junction kept 15 bases outside the gene matches. Per germline, CDR1 MDHEN and CDR2 SYDVKM. This CDR3 has 16 residues. DNA for the CDR3: TGTGCCAGCAGTCCAGGGGGAGCCAGGGGGCAGGGCGAGCAGTACTTC. Amino acid sequence: CASSPGGARGQGEQYF.

CDR3 nucleotide sequence: TGTGCCAGCAGCCCGAGCGGGACAGGGTGGACTGGGGCCAACGTCCTGACTTTC. It is translated as CASSPSGTGWTGANVLTF. This chain joins TRBV7-8 and TRBJ2-6; 9 nucleotides match TRBD1. The V and J ends lost 5 bases and 2 bases, in that order; junction bases with no gene match: 10. This CDR3 has 18 residues. Germline V gene data show CDR1 as SGHVS and CDR2 as FQNEAQ.

This chain joins TRBV11-3 and TRBJ2-7; maybe TRBD1 (6 bases). V gave up 4 bases and J gave up 7 bases, with 11 bases separating them. The CDR3 loop spans 12 amino acids. Germline assignment: CDR1 SGHNT and CDR2 YENEEA. For the CDR3, the DNA is TGTGCCAGCAGCTCCCACAGGGTGGAGCAGTACTTC. It is translated as CASSSHRVEQYF.

The chain uses TRBV12-3 or TRBV12-4 and TRBJ1-1; tentative D call: TRBD1 (6 bases). V was cut by 6 bases and J by 8 bases, with 16 bases left in between. The CDR3 loop spans 13 amino acids. CDR3 region: CASSQTGSYEAFF. CDR3 coding DNA: TGTGCCAGCAGCCAAACAGGGTCCTACGAAGCTTTCTTT.

This clone showed up just a few times. The V call is TRBV29-1, the J call TRBJ1-1; D is unresolved. The CDR3 runs to 13 residues. V lost 6 bases, J lost 3 bases, and 14 bases lay in between. Germline-derived CDR1 and CDR2 are SQVTM and ANQGSEA. Here the CDR3 DNA reads TGCAGCGTCGGATCCGAGCGCCACACTGAAGCTTTCTTT. Translation: CSVGSERHTEAFF.

This sequence joins TRBV9 and TRBJ2-2; no firm D call. Germline V CDR1 and CDR2: SGDLS, YYNGEE. CDR3 length equals 13 residues. The V end was cut by 3 bases, the J end by 4 bases, with 7 bases between. CDR3 sequence: CASSAYSTGELFF. The DNA for the CDR3 is TGTGCCAGCAGCGCCTACAGCACCGGGGAGCTGTTTTTT.

The gene calls are TRBV10-3 and TRBJ2-7, with TRBD1 matching over 7 bases. After removal of 10 bases from V and 1 base from J, the junction contained 7 bases not matched to a gene. The germline V gene encodes CDR1 ENHRY and CDR2 SYGVKD. The CDR3 sequence is 13 residues long. The CDR3 reads CATADRNSYEQYF. In DNA, the CDR3 is TGTGCCACCGCGGACAGGAATTCCTACGAGCAGTACTTC.

V is TRBV5-1 and J is TRBJ1-1; D gene uncertain. The V and J ends lost 0 bases and 4 bases respectively, with 13 bases between them. The germline CDR1 and CDR2 sequences are SGHRS and YFSETQ. The CDR3 has 15 amino acids. The CDR3 DNA sequence: TGCGCCAGCAGCTTGGGGAGATCTATGGGCACTGAAGCTTTCTTT. This gives the protein CASSLGRSMGTEAFF.

This clone was detected only a few times. The rearrangement links TRBV30 to TRBJ2-1, with 7 nucleotides matching TRBD2. The CDR3 sequence is 15 residues long. The V gene end was trimmed by 0 bases and the J gene end by 7 bases; junction bases not matched to a gene: 9. Germline V gives CDR1 GTSNPN, CDR2 SVGIG (reference sequence). CDR3 amino acids: CAWSVRGGSRNEQFF. CDR3 sequence (DNA): TGTGCCTGGAGTGTACGGGGCGGGAGTCGAAATGAGCAGTTCTTC.

This clone was recorded once. The chain recombines TRBV28 with TRBJ1-5, with 8 bases matching TRBD1. This CDR3 has 16 residues. The trim removed 4 bases at V and 1 base at J, leaving 6 bases unmatched. Looked up from germline, CDR1 is MDHEN and CDR2 is SYDVKM. The CDR3, as DNA: TGTGCCAGCAGTTCCTCGGACAGGGTCAGCAATCAGCCCCAGCATTTT. Translation gives CASSSSDRVSNQPQHF. Based on the CDR3 plus reference TRBV28 and TRBJ1-5, the full variable domain is DVKVTQSSRYLVKRTGEKVFLECVQDMDHENMFWYRQDPGLGLRLIYFSYDVKMKEKGDIPEGYSVSREKKERFSLILESASTNQTSMYLCASSSSDRVSNQPQHFGDGTRLSIL.

The chain links TRBV2 to TRBJ2-7; 7 bases agree with TRBD2. CDR1 SNHLY and CDR2 FYNNEI come from the germline V gene. V trimming: 0 bases; J trimming: 9 bases; junction bases outside the gene matches: 11. The CDR3 is 15 amino acids. CDR3 sequence (DNA): TGTGCCAGCAGTGAAGCGCTTGGGGGAGGGCGCTGGCAGTACTTC. Amino acids: CASSEALGGGRWQYF. The full variable domain, with the rest looked up from reference TRBV2 and TRBJ2-7, is EPEVTQTPSHQVTQMGQEVILRCVPISNHLYFYWYRQILGQKVEFLVSFYNNEISEKSEIFDDQFSVERPDGSNFTLKIRSTKLEDSAMYFCASSEALGGGRWQYFGPGTRLTVT.

This chain links TRBV6-2 or TRBV6-3 with TRBJ2-7; tentative D call: TRBD1 (5 bases). This CDR3 spans 13 amino acids. V was trimmed by 4 bases and J by 2 bases, leaving 9 bases between them. Germline V gene data show CDR1 as MNHEY and CDR2 as SVGEGT. CDR3 sequence (DNA): TGTGCCAGCAGTTTTTCAGGGCCCTACGAGCAGTACTTC. Translated, it gives CASSFSGPYEQYF.

The chain employs TRBV6-5 and TRBJ1-2, with D tentatively TRBD1 (6 bases). Between the trimmed V and J ends, which lost 3 bases and 4 bases, there was a span of 15 bases. CDR1 and CDR2 from the germline V gene are MNHEY and SVGAGI. The CDR3 is made up of 15 amino acids. CDR3 in amino acids: CASSYLTGSGYGYTF. The CDR3 DNA is TGTGCCAGCAGTTATTTAACAGGGTCGGGCTATGGCTACACCTTC.